This record looks at one TCR beta chain sequence and its context. The antigen is unknown. The data originate from a study of cytomegalovirus exposure and HLA in healthy donors. Notes on the study in general: Highest at DRB1 and lowest at HLA-C, TCR association rates differed among HLA loci in a later analysis.

It was with 60 Vbeta and 13 Jbeta primers that the PCR ran. Profiling relied on immunoSEQ multiplex PCR, and the TCRdb table lists in-frame clones only, not all of them. Found here are around 150,000 clones, 80% to 90% of them singletons; the top ten hold less than 2%. Trimming cost V 11 bases and J 3 bases, with 16 bases left between them. Germline V CDR1 and CDR2: MDHEN, SYDVKM. The CDR3 consists of 13 residues. This clonotype originated in a woman younger than 35 in good health and CMV-seronegative. Material: PBMCs. V gene TRBV28 combines with J gene TRBJ1-1, with D unresolved. The CDR3 sequence: CAVTLPADTEAFF. In DNA form, the CDR3 reads TGTGCCGTCACCCTCCCTGCGGACACTGAAGCTTTCTTT.